This is a list of T cell receptor beta chains from one sample in a study of OX40 agonist ivuxolimab in advanced cancers. The data were produced by immunoSEQ multiplex PCR, yet TCRdb's version contains in-frame clones alone and is incomplete. Of about 34,000 clones listed, approximately 91% were seen once; the top ten hold around 4%. The sample consisted of CD4+ or CD8+ T cells sorted from blood, taken in a trial of the OX40 agonist ivuxolimab. The receptors originated from an adult with an advanced solid tumor such as melanoma, head and neck, liver or kidney cancer. CDR3s include the opening cysteine and the closing phenylalanine or tryptophan. A D gene is named only where the DNA matches it firmly. Size is stated for part of the rows, as once, few or many counts, or as a class when the clone is expanded.

D gene,V gene,clone size,J gene,CDR3 protein,CDR3 DNA
-,TRBV9,-,TRBJ2-7,CASSIAGTATYEQYF,TGTGCCAGCAGCATCGCCGGGACGGCGACCTACGAGCAGTACTTC
-,TRBV30,-,TRBJ1-5,CAWSVTGANQPQHF,TGTGCCTGGAGTGTAACAGGAGCTAATCAGCCCCAGCATTTT
-,TRBV7-2,-,TRBJ2-1,CASSHDLGEYNEQFF,TGTGCCAGCAGCCATGACTTGGGGGAGTACAATGAGCAGTTCTTC
-,TRBV29-1,once,TRBJ2-5,CSVAGAEETQYF,TGCAGCGTTGCAGGGGCCGAAGAGACCCAGTACTTC
-,TRBV6-1,-,TRBJ1-4,CASSGDPGSDEKLFF,TGTGCCAGCAGTGGGGATCCAGGGAGTGATGAAAAACTGTTTTTT
TRBD2,TRBV18,-,TRBJ2-7,CASSPGEGRLSYEQYF,TGTGCCAGCTCACCCGGGGAGGGAAGATTATCCTACGAGCAGTACTTC
-,TRBV27,-,TRBJ2-2,CASSLKPNTGELFF,TGTGCCAGCAGTTTAAAACCAAACACCGGGGAGCTGTTTTTT
-,TRBV19,-,TRBJ2-3,CASSIGQIADTQYF,TGTGCCAGTAGTATAGGACAGATCGCAGATACGCAGTATTTT
-,TRBV6-1,-,TRBJ1-1,CASSFQGKNTEAFF,TGTGCCAGCAGCTTTCAGGGGAAGAACACTGAAGCTTTCTTT
TRBD1,TRBV10-2,-,TRBJ1-5,CASSEQGASNQPQHF,TGCGCCAGCAGTGAACAGGGGGCTAGCAATCAGCCCCAGCATTTT
-,TRBV2,-,TRBJ2-5,CASSYREGEETQYF,TGTGCCAGCAGTTACAGGGAGGGAGAAGAGACCCAGTACTTC
-,TRBV6-1,few,TRBJ2-1,CASKSSSYNEQFF,TGTGCCAGCAAGTCAAGCTCCTACAATGAGCAGTTCTTC
-,TRBV19,-,TRBJ2-2,CASSIGMTGELFF,TGTGCCAGTAGTATAGGTATGACCGGGGAGCTGTTTTTT
-,TRBV6-5,once,TRBJ1-3,CASMGSGNTIYF,TGTGCCAGTATGGGGTCTGGAAACACCATATATTTT
TRBD2,TRBV5-4,-,TRBJ2-5,CASSGRGGPKETQYF,TGTGCCAGCAGCGGGCGGGGGGGCCCTAAAGAGACCCAGTACTTC
TRBD1,TRBV5-4,once,TRBJ1-4,CASSLQGAEKLFF,TGTGCCAGCAGCCTACAGGGGGCGGAAAAACTGTTTTTT
TRBD2,TRBV9,-,TRBJ2-4,CASSVRASGRAGGAKNIQYF,TGTGCCAGCAGCGTAAGGGCTAGCGGGAGGGCAGGCGGGGCCAAAAACATTCAGTACTTC
TRBD2,TRBV28,few,TRBJ2-3,CASSIRFTGLAHTQYF,TGTGCCAGCAGTATCCGATTTACGGGACTAGCGCATACGCAGTATTTT
-,TRBV2,-,TRBJ2-5,CASSALSQETQYF,TGTGCCAGCAGTGCCCTGTCACAAGAGACCCAGTACTTC
TRBD2,TRBV30,-,TRBJ2-1,CAWSTGTSGGNEQFF,TGTGCCTGGAGTACGGGGACTAGCGGGGGCAATGAGCAGTTCTTC